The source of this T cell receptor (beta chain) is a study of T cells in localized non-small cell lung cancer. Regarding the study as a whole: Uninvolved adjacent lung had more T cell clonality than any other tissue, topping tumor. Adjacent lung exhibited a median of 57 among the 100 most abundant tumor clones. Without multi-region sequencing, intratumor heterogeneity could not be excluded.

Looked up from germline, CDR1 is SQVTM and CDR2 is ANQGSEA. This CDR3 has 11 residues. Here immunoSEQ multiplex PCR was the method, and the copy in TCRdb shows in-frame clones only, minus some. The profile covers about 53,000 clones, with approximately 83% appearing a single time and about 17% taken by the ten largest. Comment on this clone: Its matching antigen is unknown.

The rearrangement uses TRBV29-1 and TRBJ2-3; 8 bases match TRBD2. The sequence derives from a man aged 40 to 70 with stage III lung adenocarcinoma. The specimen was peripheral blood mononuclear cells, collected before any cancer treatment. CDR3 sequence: CTIREGDTQYF. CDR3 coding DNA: TGCACGATCCGGGAGGGAGATACGCAGTATTTT.